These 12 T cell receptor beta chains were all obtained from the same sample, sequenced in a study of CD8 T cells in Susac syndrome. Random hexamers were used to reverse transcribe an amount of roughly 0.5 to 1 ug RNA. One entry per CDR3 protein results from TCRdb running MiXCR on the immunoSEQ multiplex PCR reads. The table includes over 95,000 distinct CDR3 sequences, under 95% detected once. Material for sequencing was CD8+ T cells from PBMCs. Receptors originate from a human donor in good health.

Here the CDR3 DNA reads TGTGCCAGCAGCGCGACAGGGCGGGGAGTCTATGGCTACACCTTC. Encoded protein: CASSATGRGVYGYTF. This sequence joins TRBV9 and TRBJ1-2, with TRBD1 matching over 7 bases. The CDR3 has 15 residues. J lost 4 bases, V lost 3 bases, and 9 bases had no gene match. Germline V gene sequence: CDR1 SGDLS, CDR2 YYNGEE. The variable domain in full, with the rest retrieved from reference TRBV9 and TRBJ1-2, is DSGVTQTPKHLITATGQRVTLRCSPRSGDLSVYWYQQSLDQGLQFLIQYYNGEERAKGNILERFSAQQFPDLHSELNLSSLELGDSALYFCASSATGRGVYGYTFGSGTRLTVV.

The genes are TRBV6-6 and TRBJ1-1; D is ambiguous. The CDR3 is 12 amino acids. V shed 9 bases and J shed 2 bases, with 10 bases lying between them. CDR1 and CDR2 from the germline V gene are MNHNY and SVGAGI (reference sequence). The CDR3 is CASKHRNTEAFF. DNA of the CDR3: TGTGCCAGTAAACACAGAAACACTGAAGCTTTCTTT.

In DNA, the CDR3 is TGTGCCAGTAGTATCTGGGGAAGCTCTGGAAACACCATATATTTT. The encoded protein is CASSIWGSSGNTIYF. The V call is TRBV19, the J call TRBJ1-3; D gene ambiguous. This CDR3 is built from 15 residues. V was cut by 3 bases and J by 0 bases, with 9 bases left in between. Germline V gene sequence: CDR1 LNHDA, CDR2 SQIVND (reference sequence).

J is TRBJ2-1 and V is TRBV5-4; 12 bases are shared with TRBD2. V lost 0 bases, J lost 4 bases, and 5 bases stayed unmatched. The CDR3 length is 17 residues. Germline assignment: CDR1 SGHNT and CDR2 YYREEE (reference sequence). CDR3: CASSLGTSGTRYNEQFF. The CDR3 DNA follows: TGTGCCAGCAGCTTGGGGACTAGCGGGACTCGTTACAATGAGCAGTTCTTC.

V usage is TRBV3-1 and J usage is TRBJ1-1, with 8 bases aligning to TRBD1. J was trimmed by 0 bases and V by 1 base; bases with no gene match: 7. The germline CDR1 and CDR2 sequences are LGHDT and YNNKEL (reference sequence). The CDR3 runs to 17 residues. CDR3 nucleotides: TGTGCCAGCAGCCAAGCGAAGACAGGGGTCATGAACACTGAAGCTTTCTTT. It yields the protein CASSQAKTGVMNTEAFF.

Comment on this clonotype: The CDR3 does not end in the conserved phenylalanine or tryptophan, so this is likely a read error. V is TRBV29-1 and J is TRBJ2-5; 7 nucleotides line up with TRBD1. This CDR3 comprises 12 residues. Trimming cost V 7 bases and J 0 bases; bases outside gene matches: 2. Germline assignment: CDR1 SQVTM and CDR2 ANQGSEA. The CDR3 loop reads CSATGDQETQYL. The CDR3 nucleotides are TGCAGCGCAACAGGGGACCAAGAGACCCAGTACCTC.

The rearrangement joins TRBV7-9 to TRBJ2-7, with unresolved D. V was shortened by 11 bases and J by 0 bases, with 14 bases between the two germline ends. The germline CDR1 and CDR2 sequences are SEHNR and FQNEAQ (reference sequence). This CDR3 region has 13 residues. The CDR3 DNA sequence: TGTGCCCTGACGGCCCAGAGCTCCTACGAGCAGTACTTC. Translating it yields CALTAQSSYEQYF.

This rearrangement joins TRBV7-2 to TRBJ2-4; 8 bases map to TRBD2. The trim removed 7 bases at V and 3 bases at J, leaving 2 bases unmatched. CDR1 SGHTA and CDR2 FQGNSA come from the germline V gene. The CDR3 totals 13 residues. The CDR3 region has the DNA TGTGCCAGCACCGGGGGGGACAAAAACATTCAGTACTTC. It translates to CASTGGDKNIQYF.

The CDR3 sequence: CSARDPQLAGVRTGELFF. DNA of the CDR3: TGCAGTGCTAGGGACCCCCAGCTAGCGGGAGTTCGCACCGGGGAGCTGTTTTTT. The rearrangement joins TRBV20-1 to TRBJ2-2; 10 bases match TRBD2. Germline trimming cut 3 bases from V and 4 bases from J; bases unmatched to any gene: 14. Per germline, CDR1 DFQATT and CDR2 SNEGSKA (reference sequence). The CDR3 is 18 residues long.

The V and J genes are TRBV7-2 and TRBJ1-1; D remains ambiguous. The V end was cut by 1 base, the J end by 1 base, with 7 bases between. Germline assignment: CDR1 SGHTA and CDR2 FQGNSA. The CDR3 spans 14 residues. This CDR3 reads CASSLEWSNTEAFF. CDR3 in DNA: TGTGCCAGCAGCTTAGAATGGTCGAACACTGAAGCTTTCTTT. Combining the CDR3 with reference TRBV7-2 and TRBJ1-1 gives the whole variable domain GAGVSQSPSNKVTEKGKDVELRCDPISGHTALYWYRQSLGQGLEFLIYFQGNSAPDKSGLPSDRFSAERTGGSVSTLTIQRTQQEDSAVYLCASSLEWSNTEAFFGQGTRLTVV.

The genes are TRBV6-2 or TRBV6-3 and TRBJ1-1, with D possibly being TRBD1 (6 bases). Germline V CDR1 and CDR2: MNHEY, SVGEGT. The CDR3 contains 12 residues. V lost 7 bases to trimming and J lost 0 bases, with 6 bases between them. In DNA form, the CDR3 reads TGTGCCAGCACAGGGGTGAACACTGAAGCTTTCTTT. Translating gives CASTGVNTEAFF.

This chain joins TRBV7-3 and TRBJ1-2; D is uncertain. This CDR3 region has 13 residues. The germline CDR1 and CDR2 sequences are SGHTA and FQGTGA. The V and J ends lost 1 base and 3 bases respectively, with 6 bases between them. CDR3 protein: CASSLSTDYGYTF. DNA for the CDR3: TGTGCCAGCAGCTTAAGCACAGACTATGGCTACACCTTC.